The 5 T cell receptor beta chains below were found in one sample sequenced in a study of blood T cell repertoires in COVID-19. Sequencing used immunoSEQ multiplex PCR; TCRdb keeps in-frame clones, though not all of them. The sample yields about 160,000 clones, roughly 73% seen once. The sequenced sample was peripheral blood. These receptors were obtained from a man in his sixties or seventies with acute or convalescent COVID-19.

This chain links TRBV5-5 with TRBJ1-5; D ambiguous. CDR3 length: 15 amino acids. V was pared by 2 bases and J by 3 bases, with 12 bases between. Germline V lookup: CDR1 SGHKS, CDR2 YYEKEE (reference sequence). CDR3 DNA sequence: TGTGCCAGCAGCTTAGGTGCAGGCCTCAATCAGCCCCAGCATTTT. This encodes CASSLGAGLNQPQHF.

The V and J genes are TRBV4-1 and TRBJ2-1; D is perhaps TRBD2 (6 bases). The CDR3 length is 16 residues. Germline CDR1 reads MGHRA; CDR2 reads YSYEKL. Trimming stripped 1 base from V and 8 bases from J, with 18 bases between. The CDR3 DNA sequence: TGCGCCAGCAGCCAAGCCCTGGCTCTCGGGAGAGATGAGCAGTTCTTC. Translation: CASSQALALGRDEQFF.

The chain has TRBV28 and TRBJ1-2; unclear D gene. V gave up 4 bases and J gave up 7 bases, with 10 bases separating them. This CDR3 region has 12 residues. Germline loops: CDR1 MDHEN, CDR2 SYDVKM. The CDR3 region has the DNA TGTGCCAGCAGTTCCGGTGCTCGTGGCTACACCTTC. Residues: CASSSGARGYTF.

Only one count was recorded for this clone. The chain employs TRBV7-9 and TRBJ1-2; D perhaps matches TRBD1 (6 bases). The germline V gene has CDR1 SEHNR and CDR2 FQNEAQ (reference sequence). The CDR3 covers 15 residues. Trimming left V 5 bases short and J 7 bases short, with 20 bases between. In DNA, the CDR3 is TGTGCCAGCAGCCTTACCACGGGGACCAGGGGTGGCTACACCTTC. Translated: CASSLTTGTRGGYTF.

By frequency in the sample, this clone is medium-sized. The rearrangement uses TRBV9 and TRBJ2-7; tentatively, D is TRBD2 (5 bases). Per germline, CDR1 SGDLS and CDR2 YYNGEE. The CDR3 is 14 residues long. Trimming took 3 bases from V and 7 from J, leaving 17 bases between them. The CDR3 spells CASSERPGLGEQYF. For the CDR3, the DNA is TGTGCCAGCAGCGAAAGACCAGGACTGGGGGAGCAGTACTTC.